This record concerns one TCR beta chain sequence. TCRdb keeps only in-frame clones here, not all; method: immunoSEQ multiplex PCR. The profile covers about 33,000 clones, with about 87% appearing a single time and 60% to 80% taken by the ten largest. These data are taken from a study of blood T cell repertoires in COVID-19. The CDR3 has 15 residues. Germline V gene lookup returns CDR1 MDHEN and CDR2 SYDVKM. J lost 8 bases, V lost 5 bases, and 9 bases had no gene match. This clonotype was sampled from a man between 70 and 80 years old with acute or convalescent COVID-19. The chain has TRBV28 and TRBJ2-1; 10 nucleotides agree with TRBD2. The sequencing input was peripheral blood. CDR3 residues: CASSLPLAGVDEQFF. The CDR3 nucleotides are TGTGCCAGCAGTCTACCCCTAGCGGGAGTGGATGAGCAGTTCTTC. Supplemented by reference TRBV28 and TRBJ2-1, the full variable domain reads DVKVTQSSRYLVKRTGEKVFLECVQDMDHENMFWYRQDPGLGLRLIYFSYDVKMKEKGDIPEGYSVSREKKERFSLILESASTNQTSMYLCASSLPLAGVDEQFFGPGTRLTVL.